The 7 T cell receptor beta chains presented below share a single source sample, sequenced in a study of T cells after yellow fever vaccination. TCRdb passed the 5' RACE reads through MiXCR, listing each CDR3 protein once. This table has some 220,000 distinct CDR3 sequences, approximately 3.2% appearing once. Source: CD4+ T cells sorted from PBMCs, taken 10 days after the yellow fever booster vaccination. These TCRs come from a young man who received the YFV17D yellow fever vaccine.

This clonotype appeared many times. This chain links TRBV5-6 with TRBJ2-5; 9 nucleotides agree with TRBD2. The CDR3 has 16 amino acids. The trim removed 1 base at V and 4 bases at J, leaving 8 bases unmatched. Per the germline V gene, CDR1 is SGHDT and CDR2 is YYEEEE. The CDR3 nucleotides read TGTGCCAGCAGCTTGAACAGCGGGGGGACGGCAGAGACCCAGTACTTC. Encoded protein: CASSLNSGGTAETQYF.

This clonotype was seen ten or more times. The gene calls are TRBV5-5 and TRBJ1-6; a weak D match, TRBD1 (5 bases). The CDR3 contains 15 residues. Trimming cost V 4 bases and J 6 bases, with 14 bases left between them. The germline V gene has CDR1 SGHKS and CDR2 YYEKEE (reference sequence). CDR3: CASSGGRDPNSPLHF. The CDR3 DNA sequence: TGTGCCAGCAGCGGCGGCAGGGACCCTAATTCACCCCTCCACTTT.

This clonotype was counted ten times or more. The chain employs TRBV12-3 or TRBV12-4 and TRBJ1-2, with 7 bases matching TRBD1. Trimming cost V 5 bases and J 11 bases; bases outside gene matches: 14. CDR3 length: 14 amino acids. CDR3 nucleotides: TGTGCCAGCAGTAGCGGACAGGAGGAATCGGGGTACACCTTC. Encoded protein: CASSSGQEESGYTF.

Ten or more counts support this clonotype. This sequence joins TRBV5-1 and TRBJ1-1; D perhaps matches TRBD1 (5 bases). From germline, CDR1 is SGHRS and CDR2 YFSETQ. V shed 4 bases and J shed 2 bases, with 12 bases lying between them. The CDR3 consists of 14 residues. The DNA of the CDR3 is TGCGCCAGCAGCCCAGACAGTTTAAACACTGAAGCTTTCTTT. This translates into CASSPDSLNTEAFF.

This rearrangement joins TRBV6-4 to TRBJ2-3, with D unclear. The CDR3 contains 15 residues. Per the germline V gene, CDR1 is MRHNA and CDR2 is SNTAGT. Trimming removed 6 bases at V and 3 bases at J, with 16 bases between. The CDR3 DNA reads as TGTGCCAGCAGGCTCGGCCCGATCTCGACAGATACGCAGTATTTT. Translating it yields CASRLGPISTDTQYF.

This clonotype has a count of ten or more. The rearrangement uses TRBV5-1 and TRBJ2-2; tentatively, D is TRBD1 (6 bases). CDR1 is SGHRS, CDR2 YFSETQ, per germline. The CDR3 consists of 16 residues. V lost 4 bases and J lost 4, with 17 bases in between. CDR3 sequence reads: CASSPGTPGATGELFF. The CDR3 nucleotides read TGCGCCAGCAGCCCGGGGACACCAGGTGCCACCGGGGAGCTGTTTTTT.

This clonotype showed up just a few times. The chain uses TRBV20-1 and TRBJ2-1, with 9 bases matching TRBD1. Germline values: CDR1 DFQATT, CDR2 SNEGSKA (reference sequence). Losses at the gene ends were 5 bases for V and 9 bases for J; bases not matched to a gene: 11. The CDR3 sequence is 14 residues long. The CDR3 spells CSAPSGQGSSEQFF. For the CDR3, the DNA is TGCAGTGCTCCCTCGGGACAGGGATCATCTGAGCAGTTCTTC.